These 15 T cell receptor beta chains originate from one sample sequenced in a study of T cell responses to AZD1222 COVID-19 vaccine. The data were produced by immunoSEQ multiplex PCR, yet TCRdb's version contains in-frame clones alone and is incomplete. The sample shows about 150,000 clones, more than 85% of them seen only once. The starting material was peripheral blood, obtained on day 0 of AZD1222 vaccination. Receptors originate from an adult in good health.

This chain connects TRBV9 to TRBJ1-3; D unclear. Trimming took 0 bases from V and 7 from J, leaving 11 bases between them. This CDR3 is 14 amino acids long. Germline lookup yields CDR1 SGDLS and CDR2 YYNGEE. The CDR3: CASSVGFGSNTIYF. The DNA for the CDR3 is TGTGCCAGCAGCGTAGGCTTTGGCTCGAACACCATATATTTT.

The genes are TRBV5-1 and TRBJ1-1; a weak D match, TRBD1 (5 bases). The V gene's germline CDR1 is SGHRS and CDR2 YFSETQ. The CDR3 covers 13 residues. Trimming cost V 4 bases and J 2 bases, with 9 bases left between them. The CDR3 nucleotides read TGCGCCAGCAGCCCACAGGAAAACACTGAAGCTTTCTTT. It yields the protein CASSPQENTEAFF.

The chain links TRBV5-6 to TRBJ2-1, with 7 bases matching TRBD1. Germline V gives CDR1 SGHDT, CDR2 YYEEEE. This CDR3 region has 12 residues. V was pared by 0 bases and J by 10 bases, with 1 base of the junction left unmatched. The CDR3 is CASSLEGQEQFF. The DNA for the CDR3 is TGTGCCAGCAGCTTGGAGGGACAGGAGCAGTTCTTC. The entire variable domain, with the rest obtained from reference TRBV5-6 and TRBJ2-1, is as follows: DAGVTQSPTHLIKTRGQQVTLRCSPKSGHDTVSWYQQALGQGPQFIFQYYEEEERQRGNFPDRFSGHQFPNYSSELNVNALLLGDSALYLCASSLEGQEQFFGPGTRLTVL.

This sequence joins TRBV4-2 and TRBJ1-2; D possibly corresponds to TRBD1 (6 bases). The V gene's germline CDR1 is LGHNA and CDR2 YNFKEQ. The CDR3 runs to 15 residues. With 6 bases removed from V and 5 bases from J, the gap between germline ends came to 19 bases. The CDR3 DNA reads TGTGCCAGCAGTCCTGGGGGGGCGAGGGGTTATGGCTACACCTTC. This encodes CASSPGGARGYGYTF.

This chain's CDR3 is CASSLVNGASGKTGELFF. The CDR3 DNA is TGTGCCAGCAGCTTAGTCAATGGGGCATCCGGTAAAACCGGGGAGCTGTTTTTT. The chain joins TRBV7-6 to TRBJ2-2; possibly TRBD1 for D (5 bases). Trimming shortened V by 1 base and J by 5 bases, and 20 bases separated the two germline ends. This CDR3 comprises 18 residues. Germline loops: CDR1 SGHVS, CDR2 FNYEAQ.

This sequence joins TRBV4-1 and TRBJ2-1, with TRBD2 identical over 9 bases. The J segment lost 4 bases and the V segment lost 6 bases, leaving 10 bases of the junction unmatched. This CDR3 is 16 amino acids long. CDR1 and CDR2 (germline): MGHRA, YSYEKL. CDR3 amino acids: CASRPAPSGEYNEQFF. CDR3 nucleotide sequence: TGCGCCAGCAGGCCCGCCCCTAGCGGGGAGTACAATGAGCAGTTCTTC.

This clone occurred once. This chain joins TRBV6-1 and TRBJ2-3; D possibly corresponds to TRBD2 (6 bases). Trimming took off 2 bases at V and 1 base at J, with 10 bases between the two ends. CDR1 and CDR2 from the germline V gene are MNHNS and SASEGT. This CDR3 is built from 15 residues. The DNA for the CDR3 is TGTGCCAGCAGTGAATGGCGGGGACGCACAGATACGCAGTATTTT. It yields the protein CASSEWRGRTDTQYF.

This clone was detected only once. In nucleotides, the CDR3 is TGTGCCAGCAGTGTCGAACAGGGGGGTGGAAACACCATATATTTT. Its translation is CASSVEQGGGNTIYF. The chain uses TRBV5-6 and TRBJ1-3, with 8 bases fitting TRBD1. With 5 bases clipped from V and 3 bases from J, the junction kept 7 bases outside the gene matches. The germline gives CDR1 SGHDT, CDR2 YYEEEE. The CDR3 has 15 amino acids.

The V and J genes are TRBV2 and TRBJ2-1, with D perhaps assigned TRBD1 or TRBD2 (5 bases each). Germline V CDR1 and CDR2: SNHLY, FYNNEI. V was trimmed by 3 bases and J by 1 base, leaving 10 bases between them. The CDR3 runs to 15 residues. This CDR3 is CASSEGRESYNEQFF. DNA of the CDR3: TGTGCCAGCAGTGAGGGCAGGGAGTCCTACAATGAGCAGTTCTTC.

The V gene is TRBV5-1, the J gene TRBJ2-3; D is uncertain. The CDR3 spans 14 residues. V was trimmed by 4 bases and J by 4 bases, leaving 13 bases between them. Germline CDR1 and CDR2: SGHRS and YFSETQ. The DNA of the CDR3 is TGCGCCAGCAGCGTGAGCTTACTGCCAGATACGCAGTATTTT. This translates into CASSVSLLPDTQYF.

This clone was seen just once. The rearrangement uses TRBV7-2 and TRBJ1-2; 7 bases match TRBD1. The ends lost 5 bases at V and 4 bases at J; junction bases unmatched: 13. The CDR3 totals 16 residues. Looked up from germline, CDR1 is SGHTA and CDR2 is FQGNSA. This CDR3 reads CASSLRKPDRRYGYTF. As DNA, the CDR3 is TGTGCCAGCAGCCTACGTAAACCGGACAGGCGCTATGGCTACACCTTC.

The V call is TRBV27, the J call TRBJ1-5, with TRBD1 matching over 7 bases. Germline V gives CDR1 MNHEY, CDR2 SMNVEV (reference sequence). The CDR3 covers 14 residues. Unmatched junction bases numbered 6, after V lost 6 bases and J lost 4 bases. CDR3 sequence (DNA): TGTGCCAGCAGGGGGGGACAGCCAAATCAGCCCCAGCATTTT. It codes for CASRGGQPNQPQHF.

The chain employs TRBV5-1 and TRBJ2-2, with a possible D match to TRBD1 (6 bases). This CDR3 has 15 amino acids. The germline V and J ends were trimmed by 0 bases and 4 bases, with 10 bases remaining between them. CDR1 SGHRS and CDR2 YFSETQ come from the germline V gene. CDR3 coding DNA: TGCGCCAGCAGCTTGGCGCTCAGGGGCACCGGGGAGCTGTTTTTT. Translation gives CASSLALRGTGELFF.

The genes are TRBV6-5 and TRBJ1-2; 9 bases match TRBD1. The length of the CDR3 is 14 residues. Per the germline V gene, CDR1 is MNHEY and CDR2 is SVGAGI. The ends lost 4 bases at V and 8 bases at J; junction bases unmatched: 8. In DNA form, the CDR3 reads TGTGCCAGCAGTTCCATGGGACAGGGAGTAGGCTACACCTTC. Translation: CASSSMGQGVGYTF.

The rearrangement joins TRBV12-3 or TRBV12-4 to TRBJ1-2; D is perhaps TRBD1 (6 bases). V lost 2 bases and J 6 bases, leaving 10 bases between the germline ends. The CDR3 totals 13 residues. CDR3 nucleotides: TGTGCCAGCAGTTTATGGTCAGGGGATGGCTACACCTTC. It is translated as CASSLWSGDGYTF.